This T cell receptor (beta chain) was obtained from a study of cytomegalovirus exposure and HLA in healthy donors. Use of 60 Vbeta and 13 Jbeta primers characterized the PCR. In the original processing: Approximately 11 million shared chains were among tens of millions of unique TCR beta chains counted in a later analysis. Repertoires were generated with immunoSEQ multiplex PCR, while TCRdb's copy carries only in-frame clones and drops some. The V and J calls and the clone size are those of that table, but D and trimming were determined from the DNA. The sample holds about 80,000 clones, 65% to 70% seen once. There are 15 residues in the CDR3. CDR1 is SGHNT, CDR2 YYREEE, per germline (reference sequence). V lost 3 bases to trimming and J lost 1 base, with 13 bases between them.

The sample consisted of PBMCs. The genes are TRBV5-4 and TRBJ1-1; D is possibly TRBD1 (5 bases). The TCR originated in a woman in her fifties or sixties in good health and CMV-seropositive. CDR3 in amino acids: CASSSWTSKNTEAFF. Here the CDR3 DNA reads TGTGCCAGCAGCTCCTGGACAAGCAAGAACACTGAAGCTTTCTTT.